This TCR beta chain was retrieved from a study of cytomegalovirus exposure and HLA in healthy donors. CDR3 length equals 16 residues. Germline-derived CDR1 and CDR2 are LNHNV and YYDKDF (reference sequence). V lost 0 bases, J lost 1 base, and 13 bases lay in between. Findings and caveats of the study: In terms of immune exposure information, only CMV serostatus was available. An observed cluster of highly shared sequence variants was recorded as a likely sequencing artifact.

Of note for this clone: What it binds is unknown.

Vbeta (60) and Jbeta (13) primers were used in the PCR. The repertoire was sequenced with immunoSEQ multiplex PCR; TCRdb's copy has only in-frame clones and lacks some. The sample shows about 150,000 clones, around 70% of them seen only once. This rearrangement joins TRBV15 to TRBJ2-7; possibly TRBD2 for D (6 bases). The source material was PBMCs. This receptor was identified in a man aged 25-45 years in good health and CMV-seronegative. The CDR3 sequence is CATSRDGGTGSYEQYF. CDR3 nucleotide sequence: TGTGCCACCAGCAGAGATGGGGGGACTGGATCCTACGAGCAGTACTTC.